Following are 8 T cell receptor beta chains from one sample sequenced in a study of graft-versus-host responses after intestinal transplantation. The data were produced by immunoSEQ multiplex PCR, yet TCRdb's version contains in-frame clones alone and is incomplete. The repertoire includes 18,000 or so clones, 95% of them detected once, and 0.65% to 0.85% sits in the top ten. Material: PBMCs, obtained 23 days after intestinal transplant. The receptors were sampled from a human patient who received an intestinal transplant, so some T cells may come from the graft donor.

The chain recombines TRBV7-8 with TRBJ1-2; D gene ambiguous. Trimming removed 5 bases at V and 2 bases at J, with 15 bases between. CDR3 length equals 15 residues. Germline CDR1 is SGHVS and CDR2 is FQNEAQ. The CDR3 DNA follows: TGTGCCAGCAGCCCGCGGTCAGTCAGAAACTATGGCTACACCTTC. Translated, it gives CASSPRSVRNYGYTF. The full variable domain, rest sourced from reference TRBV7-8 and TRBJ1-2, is GAGVSQSPRYKVAKRGQDVALRCDPISGHVSLFWYQQALGQGPEFLTYFQNEAQLDKSGLPSDRFFAERPEGSVSTLKIQRTQQEDSAVYLCASSPRSVRNYGYTFGSGTRLTVV.

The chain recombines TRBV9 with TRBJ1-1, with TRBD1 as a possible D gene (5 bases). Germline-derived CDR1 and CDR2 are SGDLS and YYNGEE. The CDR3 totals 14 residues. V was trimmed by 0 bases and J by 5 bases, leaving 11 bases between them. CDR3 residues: CASSVGGAETEAFF. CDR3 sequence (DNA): TGTGCCAGCAGCGTAGGCGGGGCCGAAACTGAAGCTTTCTTT. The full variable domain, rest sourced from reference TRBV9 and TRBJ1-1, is DSGVTQTPKHLITATGQRVTLRCSPRSGDLSVYWYQQSLDQGLQFLIQYYNGEERAKGNILERFSAQQFPDLHSELNLSSLELGDSALYFCASSVGGAETEAFFGQGTRLTVV.

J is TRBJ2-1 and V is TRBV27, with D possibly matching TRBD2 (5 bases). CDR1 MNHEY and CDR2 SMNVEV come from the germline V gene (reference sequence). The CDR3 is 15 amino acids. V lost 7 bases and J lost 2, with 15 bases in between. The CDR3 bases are TGTGCCAGCATCTTCCAAGCGGTGACCTACAATGAGCAGTTCTTC. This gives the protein CASIFQAVTYNEQFF.

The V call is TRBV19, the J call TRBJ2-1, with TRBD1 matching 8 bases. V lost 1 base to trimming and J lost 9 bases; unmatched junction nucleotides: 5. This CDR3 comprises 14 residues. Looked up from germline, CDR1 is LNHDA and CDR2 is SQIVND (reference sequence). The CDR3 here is CASSIGTGFLEQFF. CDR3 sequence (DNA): TGTGCCAGTAGTATAGGGACAGGGTTTCTTGAGCAGTTCTTC.

DNA of the CDR3: TGTGCCAGCAGCGGCCTAGCGGGGGGCTCTGGGGCCAACGTCCTGACTTTC. This translates into CASSGLAGGSGANVLTF. This chain joins TRBV4-2 and TRBJ2-6, with 11 bases aligning to TRBD2. The CDR3 length is 17 residues. Germline lookup yields CDR1 LGHNA and CDR2 YNFKEQ. Trimming removed 5 bases from V and 0 bases from J; junction bases left unmatched: 3.

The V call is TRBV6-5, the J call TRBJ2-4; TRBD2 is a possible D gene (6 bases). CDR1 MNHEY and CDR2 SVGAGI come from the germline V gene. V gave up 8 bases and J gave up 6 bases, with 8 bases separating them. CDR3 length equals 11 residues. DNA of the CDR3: TGTGCCAGCGGGGGAGGAAACATTCAGTACTTC. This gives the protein CASGGGNIQYF.

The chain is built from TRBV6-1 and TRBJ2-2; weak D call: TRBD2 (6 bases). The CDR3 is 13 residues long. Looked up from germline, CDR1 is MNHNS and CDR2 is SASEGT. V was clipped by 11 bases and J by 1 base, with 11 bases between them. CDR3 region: CAARGLNTGELFF. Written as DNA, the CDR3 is TGTGCCGCTCGGGGACTGAACACCGGGGAGCTGTTTTTT.

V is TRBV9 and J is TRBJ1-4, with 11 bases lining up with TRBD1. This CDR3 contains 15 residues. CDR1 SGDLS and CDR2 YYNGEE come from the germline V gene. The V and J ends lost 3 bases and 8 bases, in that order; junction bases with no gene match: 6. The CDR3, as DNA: TGTGCCAGCAGCGCGGGACAGGGGGGTCAGGAAAAACTGTTTTTT. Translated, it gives CASSAGQGGQEKLFF.